These 11 T cell receptor beta chains came from one sample sequenced in a study of tumor-infiltrating lymphocytes in localized non-small cell lung cancer. Repertoires were generated with immunoSEQ multiplex PCR, while TCRdb's copy carries only in-frame clones and drops some. The sample records roughly 10,000 clones, about three fifths being singletons. The sample comprised uninvolved lung tissue not adjacent to the tumor. The origin of the receptors is a human donor with non-small cell lung cancer.

The sample holds one count of this clone. The CDR3 here is CASSASGELFF. The CDR3 DNA is TGTGCCAGCAGCGCCTCCGGGGAGCTGTTTTTT. The chain couples TRBV9 to TRBJ2-2; no firm D call. With 3 bases removed from V and 6 bases from J, the gap between germline ends came to 3 bases. Per germline, CDR1 SGDLS and CDR2 YYNGEE. This CDR3 has 11 residues.

A remark on this clone: The junction does not match germline at one end; this may be a read error. The chain carries TRBV4-1 and TRBJ1-3, with unresolved D. CDR3 size: 10 residues. Germline V gene sequence: CDR1 MGHRA, CDR2 YSYEKL. The CDR3 loop is CASSGNTIYF. In DNA, the CDR3 is TGTGCCAGCAGCGGAAACACCATATATTTT.

This clone has a single count. The chain combines TRBV6-6 with TRBJ2-7, with D possibly called TRBD1 or TRBD2 (5 bases each). Germline V gene sequence: CDR1 MNHNY, CDR2 SVGAGI (reference sequence). Trimming took off 2 bases at V and 5 bases at J, with 10 bases between the two ends. This CDR3 spans 13 amino acids. The CDR3 coding sequence is TGTGCCAGCAGTTACGGCAGGGACCACGAGCAGTACTTC. Protein sequence: CASSYGRDHEQYF.

A word on this clone: Relative to the germline gene, one junction end is altered; a read error may explain this. The CDR3 reads CASSLDPWGSHEQYF. CDR3 sequence (DNA): TGCGCCAGCAGCTTGGACCCATGGGGCTCCCACGAGCAGTACTTC. The rearrangement joins TRBV5-1 to TRBJ2-7, with D perhaps matching TRBD1 (5 bases). This CDR3 comprises 15 residues. From germline, CDR1 is SGHRS and CDR2 YFSETQ. Full variable domain (missing parts from reference TRBV5-1 and TRBJ2-7): KAGVTQTPRYLIKTRGQQVTLSCSPISGHRSVSWYQQTPGQGLQFLFEYFSETQRNKGNFPGRFSGRQFSNSRSEMNVSTLELGDSALYLCASSLDPWGSHEQYFGPGTRLTVT.

This clone showed up just a few times. The rearrangement uses TRBV27 and TRBJ1-1; the match to TRBD1 covers 11 bases. The CDR3 length is 16 residues. CDR1 and CDR2 from the germline V gene are MNHEY and SMNVEV (reference sequence). V gave up 5 bases and J gave up 3 bases; unmatched junction bases: 8. CDR3 sequence reads: CASSRWTGGAYTEAFF. DNA of the CDR3: TGTGCCAGCAGTCGATGGACAGGGGGCGCGTACACTGAAGCTTTCTTT.

This clone has more than one count but fewer than ten. This sequence joins TRBV5-1 and TRBJ2-7, with D possibly TRBD2 on 5 matching bases. Germline-derived CDR1 and CDR2 are SGHRS and YFSETQ. V was trimmed by 0 bases and J by 0 bases, leaving 7 bases between them. The CDR3 is 14 amino acids. Written as DNA, the CDR3 is TGCGCCAGCAGCTTGGCTGGGAGCTCCTACGAGCAGTACTTC. This encodes CASSLAGSSYEQYF.

The CDR3 region is CASSVQNEAFF. The CDR3 DNA reads as TGTGCCAGCAGTGTACAAAATGAAGCTTTCTTT. This chain joins TRBV2 and TRBJ1-1; D call uncertain. V gave up 4 bases and J gave up 7 bases, with 7 bases separating them. This CDR3 region has 11 residues. Germline V CDR1 and CDR2: SNHLY, FYNNEI.

The rearrangement links TRBV6-5 to TRBJ2-2; 7 positions match TRBD1. V trimming: 5 bases; J trimming: 3 bases; junction bases outside the gene matches: 0. The CDR3 is made up of 13 amino acids. CDR1 and CDR2 (germline): MNHEY, SVGAGI. This CDR3 is CASSDRDTGELFF. In nucleotides, the CDR3 is TGTGCCAGCAGTGACAGGGACACCGGGGAGCTGTTTTTT.

This clone occurred a few times. This chain's CDR3 is CAINGQGNNEQFF. DNA for the CDR3: TGTGCCATCAATGGACAGGGAAACAATGAGCAGTTCTTC. The rearrangement uses TRBV10-3 and TRBJ2-1; 8 nucleotides agree with TRBD1. With V trimmed by 7 bases and J by 5 bases, 4 bases remained unmatched. The CDR3 extends over 13 amino acids. Germline V CDR1 and CDR2: ENHRY, SYGVKD.

The sample holds a few counts of this clone. The chain is built from TRBV19 and TRBJ2-7, with a weak D call TRBD2 (7 bases). Germline V gene lookup returns CDR1 LNHDA and CDR2 SQIVND (reference sequence). This CDR3 comprises 13 residues. The V gene lost 5 bases and the J gene lost 7 bases, with 15 bases spanning the gap. CDR3 nucleotides: TGTGCCAGTAGTCATGCGGGGGCTGGGGAGCAGTACTTC. Protein sequence: CASSHAGAGEQYF.

This sequence joins TRBV18 and TRBJ2-7; D is undetermined. Germline loops: CDR1 KGHSH, CDR2 LQKENI. CDR3 length equals 15 residues. Trimming stripped 2 bases from V and 0 bases from J, with 11 bases between. CDR3 coding DNA: TGTGCCAGCTCACCAATGGTAGGTTTCTCCTACGAGCAGTACTTC. It yields the protein CASSPMVGFSYEQYF.